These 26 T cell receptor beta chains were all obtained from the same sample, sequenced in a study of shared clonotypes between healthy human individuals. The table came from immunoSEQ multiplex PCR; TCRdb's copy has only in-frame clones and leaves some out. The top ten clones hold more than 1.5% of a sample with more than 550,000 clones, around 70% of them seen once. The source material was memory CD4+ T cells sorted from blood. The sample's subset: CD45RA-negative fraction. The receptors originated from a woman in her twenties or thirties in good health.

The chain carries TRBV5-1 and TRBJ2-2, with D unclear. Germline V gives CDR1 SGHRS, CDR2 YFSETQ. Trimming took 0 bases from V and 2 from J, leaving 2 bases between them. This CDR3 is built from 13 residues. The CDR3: CASSLVNTGELFF. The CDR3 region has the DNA TGCGCCAGCAGCTTGGTAAACACCGGGGAGCTGTTTTTT.

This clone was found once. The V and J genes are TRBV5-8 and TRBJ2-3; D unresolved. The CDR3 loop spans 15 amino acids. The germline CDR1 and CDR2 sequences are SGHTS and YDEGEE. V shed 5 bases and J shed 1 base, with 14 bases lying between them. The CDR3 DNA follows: TGTGCCAGCAGACGGGTGTGGGATGGCACAGATACGCAGTATTTT. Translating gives CASRRVWDGTDTQYF.

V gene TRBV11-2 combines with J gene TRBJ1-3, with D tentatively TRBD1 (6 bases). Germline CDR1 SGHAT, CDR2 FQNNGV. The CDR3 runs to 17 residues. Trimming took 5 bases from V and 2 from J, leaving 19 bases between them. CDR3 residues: CASSRIAGGSPGNTIYF. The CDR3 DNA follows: TGTGCCAGCAGCCGCATCGCGGGGGGCAGTCCTGGAAACACCATATATTTT.

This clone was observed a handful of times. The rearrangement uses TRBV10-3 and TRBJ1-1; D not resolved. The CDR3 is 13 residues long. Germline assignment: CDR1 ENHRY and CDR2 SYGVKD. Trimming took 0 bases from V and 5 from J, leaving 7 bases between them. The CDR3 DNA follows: TGTGCCATCAGTGAGTCGTCGGGGACTGAAGCTTTCTTT. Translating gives CAISESSGTEAFF.

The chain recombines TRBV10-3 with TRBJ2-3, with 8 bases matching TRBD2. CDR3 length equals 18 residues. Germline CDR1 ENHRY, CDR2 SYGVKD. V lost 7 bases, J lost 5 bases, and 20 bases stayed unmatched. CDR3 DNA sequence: TGTGCCATCACTAGAGGCCCCGTCCTAGCGGGCTCGGGAGATACGCAGTATTTT. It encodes CAITRGPVLAGSGDTQYF.

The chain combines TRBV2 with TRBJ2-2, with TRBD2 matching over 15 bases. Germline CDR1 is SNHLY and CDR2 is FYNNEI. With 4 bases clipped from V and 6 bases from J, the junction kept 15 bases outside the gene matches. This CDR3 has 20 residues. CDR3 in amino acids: CASSASPRTSGRVGSGELFF. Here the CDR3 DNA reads TGTGCCAGCAGTGCATCACCCCGGACTAGCGGGAGGGTCGGTTCCGGGGAGCTGTTTTTT. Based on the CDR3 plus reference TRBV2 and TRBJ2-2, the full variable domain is EPEVTQTPSHQVTQMGQEVILRCVPISNHLYFYWYRQILGQKVEFLVSFYNNEISEKSEIFDDQFSVERPDGSNFTLKIRSTKLEDSAMYFCASSASPRTSGRVGSGELFFGEGSRLTVL.

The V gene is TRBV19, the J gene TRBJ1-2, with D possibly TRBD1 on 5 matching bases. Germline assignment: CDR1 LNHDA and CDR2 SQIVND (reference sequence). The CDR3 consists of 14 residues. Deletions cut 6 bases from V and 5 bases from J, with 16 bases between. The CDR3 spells CASRDEKGLYGYTF. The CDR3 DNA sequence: TGTGCCAGTAGAGACGAGAAGGGGTTATATGGCTACACCTTC.

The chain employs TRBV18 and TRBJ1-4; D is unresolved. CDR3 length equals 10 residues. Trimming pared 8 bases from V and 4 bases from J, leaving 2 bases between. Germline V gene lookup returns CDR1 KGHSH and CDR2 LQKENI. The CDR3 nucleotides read TGTGCCAGCGGTAATGAAAAACTGTTTTTT. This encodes CASGNEKLFF.

The CDR3 protein is CASSPRDGRSFEQYF. For the CDR3, the DNA is TGTGCCAGCAGTCCCAGGGACGGTCGATCTTTCGAGCAGTACTTC. V gene TRBV28 combines with J gene TRBJ2-7; D possibly uses TRBD1 or TRBD2 (5 bases each). This CDR3 region has 15 residues. Germline lookup yields CDR1 MDHEN and CDR2 SYDVKM. V was pared by 5 bases and J by 6 bases, with 20 bases between. Combining the CDR3 with reference TRBV28 and TRBJ2-7 gives the whole variable domain DVKVTQSSRYLVKRTGEKVFLECVQDMDHENMFWYRQDPGLGLRLIYFSYDVKMKEKGDIPEGYSVSREKKERFSLILESASTNQTSMYLCASSPRDGRSFEQYFGPGTRLTVT.

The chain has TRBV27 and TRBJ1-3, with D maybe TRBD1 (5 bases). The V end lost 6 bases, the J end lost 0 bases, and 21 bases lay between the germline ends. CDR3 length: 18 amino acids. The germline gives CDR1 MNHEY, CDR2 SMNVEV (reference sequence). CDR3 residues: CASRLTGTKKSSGNTIYF. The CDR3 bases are TGTGCCAGCAGACTTACCGGGACGAAGAAATCCTCTGGAAACACCATATATTTT.

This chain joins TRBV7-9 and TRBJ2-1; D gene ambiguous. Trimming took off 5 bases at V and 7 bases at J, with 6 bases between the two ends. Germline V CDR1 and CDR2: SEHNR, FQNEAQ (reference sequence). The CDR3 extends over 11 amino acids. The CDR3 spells CASSTANEQFF. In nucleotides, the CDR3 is TGTGCCAGCAGCACTGCGAATGAGCAGTTCTTC.

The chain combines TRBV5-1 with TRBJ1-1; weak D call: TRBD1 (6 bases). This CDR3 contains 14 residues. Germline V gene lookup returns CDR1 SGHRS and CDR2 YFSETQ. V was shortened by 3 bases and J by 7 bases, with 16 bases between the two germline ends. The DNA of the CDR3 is TGCGCCAGCAGCTCCGGGACATCGTGGATTGAAGCTTTCTTT. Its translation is CASSSGTSWIEAFF.

CDR3 amino acids: CASSMGSPSGNTIYF. The CDR3 coding sequence is TGTGCCAGCAGTATGGGATCCCCCTCTGGAAACACCATATATTTT. The chain has TRBV28 and TRBJ1-3, with no clear D. The CDR3 runs 15 residues. The germline gives CDR1 MDHEN, CDR2 SYDVKM. The germline V and J ends were trimmed by 5 bases and 0 bases, with 11 bases remaining between them.

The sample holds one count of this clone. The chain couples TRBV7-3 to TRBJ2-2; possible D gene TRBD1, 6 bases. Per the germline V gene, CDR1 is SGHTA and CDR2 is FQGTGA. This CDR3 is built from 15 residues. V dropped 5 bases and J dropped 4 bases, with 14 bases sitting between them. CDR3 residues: CASSPKTGLTGELFF. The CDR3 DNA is TGTGCCAGCAGCCCAAAGACAGGACTCACCGGGGAGCTGTTTTTT.

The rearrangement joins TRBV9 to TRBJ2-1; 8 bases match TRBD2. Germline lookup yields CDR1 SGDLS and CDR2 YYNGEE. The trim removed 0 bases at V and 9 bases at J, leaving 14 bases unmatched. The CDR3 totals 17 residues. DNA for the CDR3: TGTGCCAGCAGCGTAGTTAAAGCGGGGGCACAAAAGGTTGAGCAGTTCTTC. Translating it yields CASSVVKAGAQKVEQFF.

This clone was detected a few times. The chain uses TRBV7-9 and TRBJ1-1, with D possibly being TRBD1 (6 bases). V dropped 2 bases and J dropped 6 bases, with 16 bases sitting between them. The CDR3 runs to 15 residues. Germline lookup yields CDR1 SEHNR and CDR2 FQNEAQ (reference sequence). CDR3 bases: TGTGCCAGCAGCTTAAGTGGGGGGGCAGACCCTGAAGCTTTCTTT. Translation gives CASSLSGGADPEAFF.

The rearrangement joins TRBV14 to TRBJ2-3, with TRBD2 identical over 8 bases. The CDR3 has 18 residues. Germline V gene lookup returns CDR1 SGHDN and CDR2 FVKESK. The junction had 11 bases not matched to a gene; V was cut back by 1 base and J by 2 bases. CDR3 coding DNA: TGTGCCAGCAGCCAAGTGGGTCTAGCGGGCCGACACACAGATACGCAGTATTTT. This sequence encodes CASSQVGLAGRHTDTQYF.

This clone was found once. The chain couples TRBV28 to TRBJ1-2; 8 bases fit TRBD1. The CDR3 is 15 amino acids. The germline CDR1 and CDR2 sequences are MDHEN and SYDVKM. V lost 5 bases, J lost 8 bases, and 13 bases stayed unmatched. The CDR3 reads CASSPGQGLVRGYTF. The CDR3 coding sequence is TGTGCCAGCAGTCCAGGACAGGGACTCGTAAGGGGCTACACCTTC.

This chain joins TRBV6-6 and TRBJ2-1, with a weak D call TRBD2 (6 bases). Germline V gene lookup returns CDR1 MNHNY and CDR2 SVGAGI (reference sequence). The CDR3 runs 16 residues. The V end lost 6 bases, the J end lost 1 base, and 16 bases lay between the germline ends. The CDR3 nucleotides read TGTGCCAGCAGCTACCCGAGCGGGCCATCCTACAATGAGCAGTTCTTC. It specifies CASSYPSGPSYNEQFF.

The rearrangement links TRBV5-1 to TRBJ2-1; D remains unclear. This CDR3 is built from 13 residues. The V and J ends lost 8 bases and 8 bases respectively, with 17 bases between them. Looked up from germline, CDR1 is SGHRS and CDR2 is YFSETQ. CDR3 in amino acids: CASADRGEDEQFF. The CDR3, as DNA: TGCGCCAGTGCCGATCGAGGAGAGGATGAGCAGTTCTTC.

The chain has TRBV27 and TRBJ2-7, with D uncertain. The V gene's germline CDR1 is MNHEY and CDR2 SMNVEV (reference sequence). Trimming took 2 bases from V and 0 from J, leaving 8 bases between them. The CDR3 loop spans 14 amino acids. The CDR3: CASSLQPLSYEQYF. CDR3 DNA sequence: TGTGCCAGCAGTTTACAGCCCCTCTCCTACGAGCAGTACTTC.

This chain's CDR3 is CASRVWTAGHNYGYTF. DNA of the CDR3: TGTGCCAGTAGAGTATGGACGGCAGGCCATAACTATGGCTACACCTTC. The chain employs TRBV19 and TRBJ1-2; unclear D gene. The CDR3 has 16 amino acids. The germline gives CDR1 LNHDA, CDR2 SQIVND (reference sequence). With 6 bases removed from V and 1 base from J, the gap between germline ends came to 18 bases.

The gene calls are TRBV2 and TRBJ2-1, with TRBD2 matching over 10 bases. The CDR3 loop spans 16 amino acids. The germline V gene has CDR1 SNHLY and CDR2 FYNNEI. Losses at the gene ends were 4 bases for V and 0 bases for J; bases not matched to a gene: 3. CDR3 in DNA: TGTGCCAGCAGTGCCGGACTAGCGGCCTCCTACAATGAGCAGTTCTTC. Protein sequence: CASSAGLAASYNEQFF. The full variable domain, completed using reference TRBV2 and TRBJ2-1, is EPEVTQTPSHQVTQMGQEVILRCVPISNHLYFYWYRQILGQKVEFLVSFYNNEISEKSEIFDDQFSVERPDGSNFTLKIRSTKLEDSAMYFCASSAGLAASYNEQFFGPGTRLTVL.

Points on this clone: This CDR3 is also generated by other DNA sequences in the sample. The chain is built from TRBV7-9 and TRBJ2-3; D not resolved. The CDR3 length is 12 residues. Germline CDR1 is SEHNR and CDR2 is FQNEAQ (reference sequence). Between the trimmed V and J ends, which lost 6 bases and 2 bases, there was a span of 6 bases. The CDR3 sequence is CASSGVTDTQYF. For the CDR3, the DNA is TGTGCCAGCAGTGGGGTCACAGATACGCAGTATTTT.

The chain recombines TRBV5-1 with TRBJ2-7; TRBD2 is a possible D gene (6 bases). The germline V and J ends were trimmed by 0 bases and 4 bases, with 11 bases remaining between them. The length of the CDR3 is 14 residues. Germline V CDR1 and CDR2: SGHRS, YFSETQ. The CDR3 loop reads CASSLVGGRYEQYF. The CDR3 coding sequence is TGCGCCAGCAGCTTGGTTGGGGGGAGGTACGAGCAGTACTTC.

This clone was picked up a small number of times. The CDR3 DNA sequence: TGTGCCAGTACCCCGGGACAGTGGGCTGAAGCTTTCTTT. This translates into CASTPGQWAEAFF. The chain combines TRBV19 with TRBJ1-1, with 7 bases fitting TRBD1. CDR1 is LNHDA and CDR2 is SQIVND in the germline V gene (reference sequence). V trimming: 7 bases; J trimming: 6 bases; junction bases outside the gene matches: 8. The CDR3 sequence is 13 residues long.